A single sample is the source of the 14 T cell receptor beta chains below, sequenced in a study of cytomegalovirus exposure and HLA in healthy donors (TCRdb year 2017). Library preparation used the immunoSEQ multiplex PCR assay. For the multiplex PCR, a mixture combining 60 forward primers for TCR Vbeta segments and 13 reverse primers for TCR Jbeta segments was used. TCRdb holds this immuneACCESS table with in-frame rearrangements only. Some clones are missing; in checked studies, unresolved V genes explain under half, and the rest has no known cause. The table for this sample lists some 130,000 clones; about 83% of them were counted only once. The leading ten clones occupy over 0.95% of the sample. The sequencing sample was made of PBMCs. The receptor set was obtained from a girl under 10 years old in good health and CMV-seronegative.

The chain joins TRBV27 to TRBJ2-1, with D uncertain. Trimming took 2 bases from V and 2 from J, leaving 10 bases between them. The CDR3 spans 15 residues. CDR1 is MNHEY and CDR2 is SMNVEV in the germline V gene (reference sequence). CDR3 region: CASSLTTFAYNEQFF. The CDR3 DNA is TGTGCCAGCAGTTTAACTACTTTCGCCTACAATGAGCAGTTCTTC.

This clone occurred once. The chain carries TRBV19 and TRBJ1-1; 11 positions match TRBD1. The CDR3 covers 17 residues. Germline CDR1 reads LNHDA; CDR2 reads SQIVND (reference sequence). The trim removed 3 bases at V and 0 bases at J, leaving 6 bases unmatched. As DNA, the CDR3 is TGTGCCAGTAGTATGGGGACAGGGGGAGTTATGAACACTGAAGCTTTCTTT. It specifies CASSMGTGGVMNTEAFF. Full variable domain (missing parts from reference TRBV19 and TRBJ1-1): DGGITQSPKYLFRKEGQNVTLSCEQNLNHDAMYWYRQDPGQGLRLIYYSQIVNDFQKGDIAEGYSVSREKKESFPLTVTSAQKNPTAFYLCASSMGTGGVMNTEAFFGQGTRLTVV.

The chain employs TRBV19 and TRBJ2-3, with 8 bases matching TRBD1. Germline CDR1 LNHDA, CDR2 SQIVND (reference sequence). Trimming at V came to 3 bases and at J to 3 bases, leaving 5 bases not matched to a gene. CDR3 size: 15 residues. DNA of the CDR3: TGTGCCAGTAGTATTGCCCAGGGGGCGACAGATACGCAGTATTTT. It encodes CASSIAQGATDTQYF.

This rearrangement joins TRBV4-2 to TRBJ2-1; TRBD2 matches at 8 bases. The germline V gene has CDR1 LGHNA and CDR2 YNFKEQ. CDR3 length: 18 amino acids. The V gene end was trimmed by 5 bases and the J gene end by 8 bases; junction bases not matched to a gene: 20. The CDR3 DNA is TGTGCCAGCAGCAGGGGACCGGGAGGGACAAAAGAAGTAGATGAGCAGTTCTTC. Translating it yields CASSRGPGGTKEVDEQFF.

V is TRBV7-9 and J is TRBJ1-5; D is perhaps TRBD1 (5 bases). CDR1 and CDR2 (germline): SEHNR, FQNEAQ (reference sequence). Trimming removed 1 base at V and 0 bases at J, with 7 bases between. CDR3 size: 15 residues. The CDR3: CASSLGDSSNQPQHF. The CDR3 DNA reads as TGTGCCAGCAGCTTAGGTGACAGTAGCAATCAGCCCCAGCATTTT.

This clone was seen once. CDR3 residues: CASSYGQGQGYTF. The CDR3 DNA reads TGTGCCAGCAGCTACGGACAGGGGCAGGGCTACACCTTC. This chain links TRBV7-3 with TRBJ1-2; 9 bases line up with TRBD1. Trimming cost V 4 bases and J 8 bases; bases outside gene matches: 5. CDR1 and CDR2 (germline): SGHTA, FQGTGA. The CDR3 is 13 residues long.

The chain carries TRBV28 and TRBJ2-7, with 8 bases lining up with TRBD2. J was trimmed by 2 bases and V by 5 bases; bases with no gene match: 2. The germline gives CDR1 MDHEN, CDR2 SYDVKM. The length of the CDR3 is 13 residues. The CDR3: CASSLAGAYEQYF. The CDR3 nucleotides read TGTGCCAGCAGTCTAGCGGGCGCCTACGAGCAGTACTTC.

CDR3 sequence: CASSQDWAGIDQPQHF. CDR3 DNA: TGCGCCAGCAGCCAAGATTGGGCAGGGATCGATCAGCCCCAGCATTTT. The V gene is TRBV4-3, the J gene TRBJ1-5; D might be TRBD1 (5 bases). The CDR3 spans 16 residues. Germline CDR1 LGHNA, CDR2 YSLEER. V lost 0 bases, J lost 5 bases, and 14 bases lay in between.

This clone was counted a single time. The V call is TRBV2, the J call TRBJ2-7, with D possibly TRBD2 on 5 matching bases. Germline CDR1 is SNHLY and CDR2 is FYNNEI. The CDR3 has 12 amino acids. Deletions cut 6 bases from V and 7 bases from J, with 13 bases between. The DNA for the CDR3 is TGTGCCAGCAGGGGGTGGGGAGTTGAGCAGTACTTC. Amino acid sequence: CASRGWGVEQYF.

To note about this clone: Germline is not matched at one junction end, which may reflect a read error. The gene calls are TRBV11-2 and TRBJ2-7; TRBD1 might be the D (6 bases). CDR1 and CDR2 from the germline V gene are SGHAT and FQNNGV. The CDR3 has 14 amino acids. In DNA form, the CDR3 reads TGTGCCGGCAGCTTTAGGGGGAAGAGGGTCGAGCAGTACTTC. Translated, it gives CAGSFRGKRVEQYF.

This clone was recorded once. This chain joins TRBV11-2 and TRBJ1-2; D is uncertain. Per germline, CDR1 SGHAT and CDR2 FQNNGV. The CDR3 loop spans 15 amino acids. The V end was cut by 3 bases, the J end by 0 bases, with 11 bases between. The CDR3 DNA sequence: TGTGCCAGCAGCTTCGATCCCGGGACTAACTATGGCTACACCTTC. Translated, it gives CASSFDPGTNYGYTF.

The rearrangement uses TRBV19 and TRBJ2-7; a weak D match, TRBD2 (5 bases). CDR3 length: 13 residues. Trimming left V 3 bases short and J 7 bases short, with 13 bases between. Germline values: CDR1 LNHDA, CDR2 SQIVND (reference sequence). CDR3 sequence reads: CASSMRKTGEQYF. The CDR3 nucleotides read TGTGCCAGTAGTATGAGGAAAACGGGGGAGCAGTACTTC.

The V call is TRBV4-1, the J call TRBJ1-5; the D gene is possibly TRBD1 (5 bases). CDR1 is MGHRA, CDR2 YSYEKL, per germline. This CDR3 is built from 15 residues. Trimming took 0 bases from V and 2 from J, leaving 8 bases between them. This chain's CDR3 is CASSQEPGRNQPQHF. The CDR3 nucleotides read TGCGCCAGCAGCCAAGAACCAGGGCGCAATCAGCCCCAGCATTTT.

The chain is built from TRBV5-1 and TRBJ2-2, with D perhaps matching TRBD2 (7 bases). Deletions cut 0 bases from V and 4 bases from J, with 13 bases between. CDR1 and CDR2 (germline): SGHRS, YFSETQ. The CDR3 is 16 residues long. The CDR3 spells CASSLAIGGVTGELFF. The CDR3 DNA follows: TGCGCCAGCAGCTTGGCCATAGGGGGGGTCACCGGGGAGCTGTTTTTT.